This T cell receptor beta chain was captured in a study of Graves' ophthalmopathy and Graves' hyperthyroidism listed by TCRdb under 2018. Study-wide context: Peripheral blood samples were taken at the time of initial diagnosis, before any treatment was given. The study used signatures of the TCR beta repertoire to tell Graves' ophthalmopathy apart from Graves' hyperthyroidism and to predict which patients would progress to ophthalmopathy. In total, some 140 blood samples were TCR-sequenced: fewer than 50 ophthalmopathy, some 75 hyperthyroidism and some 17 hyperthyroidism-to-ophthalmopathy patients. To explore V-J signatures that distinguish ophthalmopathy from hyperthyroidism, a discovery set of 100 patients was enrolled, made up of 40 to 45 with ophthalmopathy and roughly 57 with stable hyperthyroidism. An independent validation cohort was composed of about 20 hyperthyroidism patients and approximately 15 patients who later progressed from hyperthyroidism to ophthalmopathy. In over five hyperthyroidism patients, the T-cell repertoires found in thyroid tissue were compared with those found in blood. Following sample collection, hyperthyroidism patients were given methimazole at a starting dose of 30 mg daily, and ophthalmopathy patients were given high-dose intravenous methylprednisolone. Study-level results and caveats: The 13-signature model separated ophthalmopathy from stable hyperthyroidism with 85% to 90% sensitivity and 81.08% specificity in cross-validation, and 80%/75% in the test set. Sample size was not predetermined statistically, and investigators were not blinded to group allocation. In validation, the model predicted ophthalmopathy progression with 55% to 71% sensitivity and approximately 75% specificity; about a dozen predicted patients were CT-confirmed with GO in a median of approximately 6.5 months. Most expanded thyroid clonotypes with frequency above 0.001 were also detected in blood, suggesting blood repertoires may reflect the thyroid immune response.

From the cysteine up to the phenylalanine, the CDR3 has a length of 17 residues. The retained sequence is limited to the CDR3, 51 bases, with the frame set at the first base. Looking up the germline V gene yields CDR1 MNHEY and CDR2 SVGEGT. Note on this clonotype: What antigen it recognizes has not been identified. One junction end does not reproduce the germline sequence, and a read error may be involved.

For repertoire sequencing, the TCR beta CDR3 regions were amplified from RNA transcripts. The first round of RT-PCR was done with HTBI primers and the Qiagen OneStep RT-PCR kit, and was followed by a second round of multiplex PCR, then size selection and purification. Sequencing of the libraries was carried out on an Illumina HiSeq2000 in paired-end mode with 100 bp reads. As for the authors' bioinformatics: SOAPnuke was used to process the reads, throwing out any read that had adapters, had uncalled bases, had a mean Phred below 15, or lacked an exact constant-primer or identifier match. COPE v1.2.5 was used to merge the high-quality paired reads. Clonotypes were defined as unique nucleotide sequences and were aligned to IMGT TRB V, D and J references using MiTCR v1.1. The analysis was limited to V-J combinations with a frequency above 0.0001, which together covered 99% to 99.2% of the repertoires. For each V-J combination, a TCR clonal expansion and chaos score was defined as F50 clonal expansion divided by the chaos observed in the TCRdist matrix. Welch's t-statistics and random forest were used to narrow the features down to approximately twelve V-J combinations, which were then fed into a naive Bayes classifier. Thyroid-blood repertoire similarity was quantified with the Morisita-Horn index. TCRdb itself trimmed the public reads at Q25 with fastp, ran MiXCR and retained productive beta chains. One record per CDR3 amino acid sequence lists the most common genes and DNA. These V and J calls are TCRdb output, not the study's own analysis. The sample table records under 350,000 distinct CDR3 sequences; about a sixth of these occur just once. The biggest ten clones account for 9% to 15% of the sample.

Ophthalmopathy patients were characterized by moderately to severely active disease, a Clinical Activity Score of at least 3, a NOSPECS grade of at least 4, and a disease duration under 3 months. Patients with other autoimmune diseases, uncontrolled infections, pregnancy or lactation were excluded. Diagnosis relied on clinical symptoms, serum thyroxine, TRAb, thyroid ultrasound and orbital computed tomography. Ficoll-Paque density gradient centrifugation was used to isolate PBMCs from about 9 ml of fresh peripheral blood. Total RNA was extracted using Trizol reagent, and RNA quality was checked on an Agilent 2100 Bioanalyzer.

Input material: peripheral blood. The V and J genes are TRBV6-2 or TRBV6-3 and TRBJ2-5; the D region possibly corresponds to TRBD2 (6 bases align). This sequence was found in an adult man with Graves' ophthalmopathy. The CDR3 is CASSTPLGTKLRETQYF. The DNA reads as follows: TGTGCCAGCAGCACACCGTTAGGGACCAAGCTCCGGGAGACTCAGTACTTC.